This T cell receptor (beta chain) was sequenced in a study of blood T cell repertoires in COVID-19. As for the study in general: PBMCs, B-cell-depleted T cells, or T cells provided the cDNA or gDNA that made up the material.

To note about this clone: Other DNA variants within this sample encode the same CDR3.

This CDR3 spans 14 amino acids. Germline values: CDR1 SGDLS, CDR2 YYNGEE. V dropped 2 bases and J dropped 2; count of bases not matched to a gene: 4. Sequencing used immunoSEQ multiplex PCR; TCRdb keeps in-frame clones, though not all of them. The sample holds 310,000 or so clones, 70% to 90% seen once. Recruitment covered under 25 US areas and drew participants whose ages spanned about 18 to 90 years. Categorization into cohorts depended on clinical history that participants reported. All recovered Cohort 3 donors got two negative PCRs, got clearance, or saw symptom resolution. The sequence derives from a woman younger than 45 who had recovered from COVID-19. Input material: PBMCs or T cells enriched from blood (not recorded which). This chain uses TRBV9 with TRBJ2-7; 7 bases are a match to TRBD1. Here the CDR3 reads CASSVGTEAYEQYF. CDR3 sequence (DNA): TGTGCCAGCAGCGTTGGGACAGAGGCCTACGAGCAGTACTTC.